Included here is one T cell receptor (beta chain) sequence, with context. Produced via immunoSEQ multiplex PCR; TCRdb's table is partial and in-frame only. Among around 200,000 clones listed, around 83% were seen once. These data belong to a study of blood T cell repertoires in COVID-19. Per germline, CDR1 SGHTA and CDR2 FQGNSA. CDR3 length equals 13 residues. V was pared by 8 bases and J by 2 bases, with 9 bases between. Specimen: peripheral blood. The TCR sequence derives from a woman of 80 years or more with acute or convalescent COVID-19. The chain employs TRBV7-2 and TRBJ2-2; no reliable D call. CDR3 sequence (DNA): TGTGCCAGCTCGGTGTTAAACACCGGGGAGCTGTTTTTT. Protein product: CASSVLNTGELFF.